These 24 T cell receptor beta chains originate from one sample sequenced in a study of response to subunit inactivated influenza vaccine. TCRdb re-derived calls from the RT-PCR reads in MiXCR, one entry per CDR3 protein. The sample gives 170,000 or so distinct CDR3 sequences, about 10% of which show up once; about 40% is in the top ten. Source: CD8+ T cells sorted from PBMCs, taken around 25 months after vaccination. Receptors originate from a man aged 45 to 75 who received an inactivated influenza vaccine.

This chain connects TRBV27 to TRBJ2-3; 8 bases align to TRBD1. V was pared by 6 bases and J by 4 bases, with 12 bases of the junction left unmatched. Germline-derived CDR1 and CDR2 are MNHEY and SMNVEV (reference sequence). This CDR3 contains 16 residues. Here the CDR3 DNA reads TGTGCCAGCAGCTTCCTCAGGGGGCTGGGGGCAGATACGCAGTATTTT. Encoded protein: CASSFLRGLGADTQYF.

This clonotype was seen a few times. The gene calls are TRBV4-3 and TRBJ1-1; D remains ambiguous. CDR1 LGHNA and CDR2 YSLEER come from the germline V gene. The CDR3 has 15 amino acids. V shed 3 bases and J shed 4 bases, with 15 bases lying between them. The CDR3 DNA reads TGCGCCAGCAGCCAGGAACTTATACGAGGCACTGAAGCTTTCTTT. Translated: CASSQELIRGTEAFF.

A few counts support this clonotype. The rearrangement joins TRBV10-2 to TRBJ2-5; 9 bases align to TRBD2. J lost 5 bases, V lost 10 bases, and 5 bases had no gene match. The CDR3 has 12 residues. Per germline, CDR1 WSHSY and CDR2 SAAADI. CDR3 sequence: CATFAGGETQYF. The CDR3 coding sequence is TGCGCCACCTTTGCGGGGGGGGAGACCCAGTACTTC.

The chain combines TRBV28 with TRBJ1-1, with TRBD1 matching 8 bases. The CDR3 is made up of 16 amino acids. Looked up from germline, CDR1 is MDHEN and CDR2 is SYDVKM. With V trimmed by 3 bases and J by 5 bases, 11 bases remained unmatched. This CDR3 is CASSLEGTGGRTEAFF. CDR3 DNA sequence: TGTGCCAGCAGTTTGGAGGGAACAGGGGGGCGGACTGAAGCTTTCTTT.

The J gene is TRBJ2-2, the V gene TRBV3-1; D gene ambiguous. This CDR3 spans 18 amino acids. V lost 0 bases and J lost 0, with 14 bases in between. Germline-derived CDR1 and CDR2 are LGHDT and YNNKEL (reference sequence). The DNA for the CDR3 is TGTGCCAGCAGCCAAGATCTGACAAACTCCGCGAACACCGGGGAGCTGTTTTTT. This encodes CASSQDLTNSANTGELFF. Full variable domain (outside the CDR3, taken from reference TRBV3-1 and TRBJ2-2): DTAVSQTPKYLVTQMGNDKSIKCEQNLGHDTMYWYKQDSKKFLKIMFSYNNKELIINETVPNRFSPKSPDKAHLNLHINSLELGDSAVYFCASSQDLTNSANTGELFFGEGSRLTVL.

The table lists this clonotype with a few counts. The rearrangement uses TRBV7-9 and TRBJ2-7; TRBD1 aligns across 9 bases. CDR3 length equals 14 residues. J gave up 5 bases and V 1 base, and 3 bases lay outside the gene matches. The germline V gene encodes CDR1 SEHNR and CDR2 FQNEAQ (reference sequence). The CDR3 bases are TGTGCCAGCAGCTTAGGGACAGGGGCCCACGAGCAGTACTTC. Amino acids: CASSLGTGAHEQYF. Drawing the rest from reference TRBV7-9 and TRBJ2-7, the complete variable domain is DTGVSQNPRHKITKRGQNVTFRCDPISEHNRLYWYRQTLGQGPEFLTYFQNEAQLEKSRLLSDRFSAERPKGSFSTLEIQRTEQGDSAMYLCASSLGTGAHEQYFGPGTRLTVT.

The chain employs TRBV12-3 or TRBV12-4 and TRBJ1-5; 7 bases match TRBD1. V gave up 3 bases and J gave up 3 bases; unmatched junction bases: 8. The CDR3 covers 16 residues. The CDR3 sequence: CASSFFSTGLNQPQHF. Written as DNA, the CDR3 is TGTGCCAGCAGTTTTTTTTCGACAGGGCTCAATCAGCCCCAGCATTTT.

This clonotype came up a few times. V and J are TRBV28 and TRBJ2-3; D remains unclear. The germline V gene encodes CDR1 MDHEN and CDR2 SYDVKM. There are 16 residues in the CDR3. The germline V and J ends were trimmed by 3 bases and 2 bases, with 15 bases remaining between them. The CDR3 nucleotides are TGTGCCAGCAGTTTGTCCGGGCACACAGCCACAGATACGCAGTATTTT. Protein sequence: CASSLSGHTATDTQYF.

In its sample, this clonotype was seen a few times. The gene calls are TRBV2 and TRBJ2-1; TRBD2 matches at 11 bases. CDR3 length equals 15 residues. Germline V CDR1 and CDR2: SNHLY, FYNNEI. Trimming removed 6 bases from V and 8 bases from J; junction bases left unmatched: 9. The CDR3 sequence: CASSETSGSYYEQFF. The CDR3 coding sequence is TGTGCCAGCAGCGAAACTAGCGGGAGTTACTATGAGCAGTTCTTC. The whole variable domain, filled in from reference TRBV2 and TRBJ2-1, reads EPEVTQTPSHQVTQMGQEVILRCVPISNHLYFYWYRQILGQKVEFLVSFYNNEISEKSEIFDDQFSVERPDGSNFTLKIRSTKLEDSAMYFCASSETSGSYYEQFFGPGTRLTVL.

This clonotype was counted at least ten times. V is TRBV14 and J is TRBJ2-3; D is unclear. The CDR3 spans 13 residues. The V end lost 3 bases, the J end lost 3 bases, and 7 bases lay between the germline ends. CDR1 and CDR2 (germline): SGHDN, FVKESK. The CDR3 is CASSQGRTDTQYF. The CDR3 coding sequence is TGTGCCAGCAGCCAGGGAAGGACAGATACGCAGTATTTT. The whole variable domain, remainder taken from reference TRBV14 and TRBJ2-3, is EAGVTQFPSHSVIEKGQTVTLRCDPISGHDNLYWYRRVMGKEIKFLLHFVKESKQDESGMPNNRFLAERTGGTYSTLKVQPAELEDSGVYFCASSQGRTDTQYFGPGTRLTVL.

The table lists this clonotype with a few counts. V is TRBV7-6 and J is TRBJ2-3; weak D call: TRBD1 (6 bases). The CDR3 is 15 amino acids. V was clipped by 5 bases and J by 6 bases, with 18 bases between them. Germline CDR1 and CDR2: SGHVS and FNYEAQ. CDR3 loop: CASSPTGTGEDTQYF. The CDR3 DNA reads TGTGCCAGCAGCCCGACAGGTACTGGGGAGGATACGCAGTATTTT. Full variable domain (rest looked up from reference TRBV7-6 and TRBJ2-3): GAGVSQSPRYKVTKRGQDVALRCDPISGHVSLYWYRQALGQGPEFLTYFNYEAQQDKSGLPNDRFSAERPEGSISTLTIQRTEQRDSAMYRCASSPTGTGEDTQYFGPGTRLTVL.

The V and J genes are TRBV7-2 and TRBJ2-7; TRBD2 aligns across 10 bases. With V trimmed by 5 bases and J by 7 bases, 5 bases remained unmatched. The CDR3 runs 13 residues. From germline, CDR1 is SGHTA and CDR2 FQGNSA. The CDR3: CASSVGLASEQYF. CDR3 nucleotides: TGTGCCAGCAGCGTGGGACTAGCGAGTGAGCAGTACTTC.

For the CDR3, the DNA is TGTGCCAGCAGTTCCGACAGGGTCTCCTACAATGAGCAGTTCTTC. Translated, it gives CASSSDRVSYNEQFF. This chain uses TRBV28 with TRBJ2-1; the match to TRBD1 covers 7 bases. The CDR3 is 15 residues long. CDR1 is MDHEN and CDR2 is SYDVKM in the germline V gene. V lost 4 bases, J lost 0 bases, and 3 bases stayed unmatched.

This clonotype came up many times. The chain carries TRBV25-1 and TRBJ2-7, with TRBD1 identical over 8 bases. Trimming cost V 6 bases and J 1 base; bases outside gene matches: 5. The germline CDR1 and CDR2 sequences are MGHDK and SYGVNS. The CDR3 totals 14 residues. The chain's CDR3 is CASSHRGISYEQYF. The CDR3 DNA sequence: TGTGCCAGCAGCCACAGGGGGATTTCCTACGAGCAGTACTTC.

Regarding this clonotype: One junction end disagrees with the germline gene, perhaps due to a read error. The CDR3 loop is CSADGTSGGYEQHF. The CDR3 DNA follows: TGCAGTGCTGATGGGACTAGCGGGGGCTACGAGCAGCACTTC. V is TRBV20-1 and J is TRBJ2-7, with 14 bases matching TRBD2. The germline CDR1 and CDR2 sequences are DFQATT and SNEGSKA (reference sequence). The CDR3 length is 14 residues.

This clonotype showed up many times. V and J are TRBV28 and TRBJ2-5, with 7 bases fitting TRBD1. V was clipped by 0 bases and J by 5 bases; unmatched bases: 9. The germline V gene encodes CDR1 MDHEN and CDR2 SYDVKM. CDR3 length equals 16 residues. As DNA, the CDR3 is TGTGCCAGCAGTTTATGGGGCGAGGGGGCTCGGGAGACCCAGTACTTC. This encodes CASSLWGEGARETQYF.

The genes are TRBV7-6 and TRBJ2-7, with 11 positions matching TRBD2. V shed 4 bases, J shed 6 bases, and the junction held 5 bases outside the gene matches. This CDR3 is built from 14 residues. Germline V gene lookup returns CDR1 SGHVS and CDR2 FNYEAQ. CDR3 bases: TGTGCCAGCAGCTCCACCGGGACTAGCGGCGAGCAGTACTTC. This gives the protein CASSSTGTSGEQYF.

This clonotype was detected only once. A junction end diverges from the germline sequence, so it may reflect a read error. The genes are TRBV6-5 and TRBJ2-2; D remains unclear. CDR1 MNHEY and CDR2 SVGAGI come from the germline V gene. This CDR3 region has 15 residues. The DNA of the CDR3 is TGTGCCAGTAGTTACTCAGAGTGGAACACCGGGGAGCTGTTTTTT. This gives the protein CASSYSEWNTGELFF.

J is TRBJ2-2 and V is TRBV30; unclear D gene. In germline, CDR1 is GTSNPN, CDR2 SVGIG (reference sequence). There are 11 residues in the CDR3. V was cut by 2 bases and J by 7 bases, with 5 bases left in between. CDR3 bases: TGTGCCTGGAGTCTTAACGGGGAGCTGTTTTTT. Translating gives CAWSLNGELFF. The whole variable domain, remainder taken from reference TRBV30 and TRBJ2-2, is SQTIHQWPATLVQPVGSPLSLECTVEGTSNPNLYWYRQAAGRGLQLLFYSVGIGQISSEVPQNLSASRPQDRQFILSSKKLLLSDSGFYLCAWSLNGELFFGEGSRLTVL.

This clonotype has ten or more counts. J is TRBJ2-3 and V is TRBV5-1; maybe TRBD1 (6 bases). V was cut by 2 bases and J by 4 bases, with 14 bases left in between. Germline lookup yields CDR1 SGHRS and CDR2 YFSETQ. This CDR3 spans 15 amino acids. The CDR3 loop is CASSFRGGFPDTQYF. CDR3 nucleotide sequence: TGCGCCAGCAGCTTTAGAGGGGGTTTCCCAGATACGCAGTATTTT. Filled out from reference TRBV5-1 and TRBJ2-3, the complete variable domain reads KAGVTQTPRYLIKTRGQQVTLSCSPISGHRSVSWYQQTPGQGLQFLFEYFSETQRNKGNFPGRFSGRQFSNSRSEMNVSTLELGDSALYLCASSFRGGFPDTQYFGPGTRLTVL.

J is TRBJ2-7 and V is TRBV9, with 7 bases identical to TRBD2. The CDR3 extends over 14 amino acids. CDR1 and CDR2 from the germline V gene are SGDLS and YYNGEE. The ends lost 3 bases at V and 3 bases at J; junction bases unmatched: 6. The CDR3 nucleotides read TGTGCCAGCAGCGGACCTGGGGGGGACTACGAGCAGTACTTC. Its translation: CASSGPGGDYEQYF. The whole variable domain, remainder taken from reference TRBV9 and TRBJ2-7, is DSGVTQTPKHLITATGQRVTLRCSPRSGDLSVYWYQQSLDQGLQFLIQYYNGEERAKGNILERFSAQQFPDLHSELNLSSLELGDSALYFCASSGPGGDYEQYFGPGTRLTVT.

The rearrangement joins TRBV14 to TRBJ2-7; 7 bases are a match to TRBD2. Germline V CDR1 and CDR2: SGHDN, FVKESK. The CDR3 length is 16 residues. V was clipped by 0 bases and J by 1 base; unmatched bases: 6. The DNA of the CDR3 is TGTGCCAGCAGCCAAGACGCATGGGGGGGATCCTACGAGCAGTACTTC. Translated: CASSQDAWGGSYEQYF.

Only a few counts were recorded for this clonotype. The chain carries TRBV12-3 or TRBV12-4 and TRBJ2-1; 8 nucleotides align to TRBD2. The ends lost 7 bases at V and 0 bases at J; junction bases unmatched: 8. The CDR3 sequence is 16 residues long. CDR3 nucleotides: TGTGCCAGCAACCCTTTAGCGGGGAGCTCCTACAATGAGCAGTTCTTC. Its translation: CASNPLAGSSYNEQFF.

The sample holds many counts of this clonotype. The CDR3 spells CASSSHGQVSDYEQYF. DNA for the CDR3: TGTGCCAGCAGTTCCCACGGACAGGTGTCCGACTACGAGCAGTACTTC. The chain joins TRBV28 to TRBJ2-7; 7 bases fit TRBD1. The V gene's germline CDR1 is MDHEN and CDR2 SYDVKM. The CDR3 consists of 16 residues. The V segment lost 4 bases and the J segment 3 bases; nucleotides outside the gene matches: 12. The variable domain in full, with the rest retrieved from reference TRBV28 and TRBJ2-7, is DVKVTQSSRYLVKRTGEKVFLECVQDMDHENMFWYRQDPGLGLRLIYFSYDVKMKEKGDIPEGYSVSREKKERFSLILESASTNQTSMYLCASSSHGQVSDYEQYFGPGTRLTVT.